This T cell receptor beta chain was profiled in a study of T-cell memory formation after mild COVID-19. Findings and limits, study-wide: Proof of SARS-CoV-2 specificity was absent for the second-wave clones that crested on day 37. Memory sampled before infection contained some responding clones, suggesting cross-reactive memory joined. Contracting CD4+ clones were located mainly in CM and EM, and CD8+ clones in EMRA.

For this clonotype: What it recognizes is unknown.

Each CDR3 protein is one row after TCRdb ran MiXCR on the 5' RACE reads. The sample records 200,000 to 300,000 distinct CDR3 sequences, over 15% being singletons. CDR1 SGHTA and CDR2 FQGTGA come from the germline V gene. V gave up 5 bases and J gave up 7 bases; unmatched junction bases: 4. This CDR3 region has 14 residues. Sequenced material: PBMCs or a T cell subset sorted from them (not recorded which). The TCR was taken from an adult woman who had mild COVID-19 (a few samples of this study predate the infection). Cell type and time point are not known. The chain couples TRBV7-3 to TRBJ2-2; 10 bases are shared with TRBD1. In DNA form, the CDR3 reads TGTGCCAGCAGCCGGACAGGGGGGATCGGGGAGCTGTTTTTT. It encodes CASSRTGGIGELFF.